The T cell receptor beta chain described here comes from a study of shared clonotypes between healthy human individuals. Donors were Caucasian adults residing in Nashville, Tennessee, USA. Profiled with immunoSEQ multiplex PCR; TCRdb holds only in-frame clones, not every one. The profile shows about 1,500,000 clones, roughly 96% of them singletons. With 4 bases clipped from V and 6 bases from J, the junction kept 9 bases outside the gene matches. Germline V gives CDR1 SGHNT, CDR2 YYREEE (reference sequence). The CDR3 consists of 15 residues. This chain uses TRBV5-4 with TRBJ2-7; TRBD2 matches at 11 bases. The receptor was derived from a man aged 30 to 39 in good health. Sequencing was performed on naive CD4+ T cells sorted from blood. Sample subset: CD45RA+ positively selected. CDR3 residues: CASSPQGLADGEQYF. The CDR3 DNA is TGTGCCAGCAGCCCCCAGGGACTAGCGGACGGCGAGCAGTACTTC.